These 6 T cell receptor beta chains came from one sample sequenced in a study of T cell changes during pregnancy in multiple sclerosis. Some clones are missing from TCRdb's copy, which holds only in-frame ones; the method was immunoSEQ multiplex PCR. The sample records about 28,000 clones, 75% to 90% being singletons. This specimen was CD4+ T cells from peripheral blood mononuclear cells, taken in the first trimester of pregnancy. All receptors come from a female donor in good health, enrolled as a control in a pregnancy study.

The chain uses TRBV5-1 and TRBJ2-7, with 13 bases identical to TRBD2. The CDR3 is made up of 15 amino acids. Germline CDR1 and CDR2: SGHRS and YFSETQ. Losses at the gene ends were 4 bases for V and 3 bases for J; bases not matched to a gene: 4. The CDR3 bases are TGCGCCAGCAGCCCCGGGACTAGCGGGGTCTACGAGCAGTACTTC. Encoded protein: CASSPGTSGVYEQYF.

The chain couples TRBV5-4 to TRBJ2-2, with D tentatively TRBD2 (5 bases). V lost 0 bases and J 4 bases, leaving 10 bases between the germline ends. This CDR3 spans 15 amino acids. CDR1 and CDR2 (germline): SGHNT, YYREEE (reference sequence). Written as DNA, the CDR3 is TGTGCCAGCAGCTTGGGGGCGGGTTTCACCGGGGAGCTGTTTTTT. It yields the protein CASSLGAGFTGELFF.

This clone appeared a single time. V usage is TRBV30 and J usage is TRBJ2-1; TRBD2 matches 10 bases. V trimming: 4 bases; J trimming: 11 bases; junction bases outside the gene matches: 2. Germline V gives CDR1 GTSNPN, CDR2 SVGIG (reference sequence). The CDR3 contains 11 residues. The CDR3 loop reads CAWTSGSQQFF. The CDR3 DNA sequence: TGTGCCTGGACTAGCGGGAGCCAGCAGTTCTTC.

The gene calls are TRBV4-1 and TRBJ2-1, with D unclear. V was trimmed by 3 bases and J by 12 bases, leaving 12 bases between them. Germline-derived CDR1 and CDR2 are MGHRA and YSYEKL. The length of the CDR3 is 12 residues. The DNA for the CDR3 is TGCGCCAGCAGCCACGAGAGCCATGTGCAGTTCTTC. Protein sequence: CASSHESHVQFF.

The CDR3 DNA sequence: TGTGCCATCAGTCCCGATCAGGAGACCCAGTACTTC. Translating gives CAISPDQETQYF. This rearrangement joins TRBV10-3 to TRBJ2-5; D remains unclear. Trimming shortened V by 5 bases and J by 5 bases, and 9 bases separated the two germline ends. CDR1 ENHRY and CDR2 SYGVKD come from the germline V gene. The CDR3 length is 12 residues.

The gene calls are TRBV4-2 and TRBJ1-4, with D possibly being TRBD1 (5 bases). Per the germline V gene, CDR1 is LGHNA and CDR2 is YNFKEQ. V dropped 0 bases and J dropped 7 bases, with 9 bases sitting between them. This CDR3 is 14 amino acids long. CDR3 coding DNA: TGTGCCAGCAGCCAAGACGCAGGGCGTGAAAAACTGTTTTTT. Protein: CASSQDAGREKLFF.